The next 25 T cell receptor beta chains were all read from a single sample in a study of blood T cell repertoires in COVID-19. TCRdb keeps only in-frame clones here, not all; method: immunoSEQ multiplex PCR. The data show around 190,000 clones, around 83% seen once. Input material: peripheral blood. These receptors all come from a human donor in a cohort sampled during active COVID-19.

This chain links TRBV24-1 with TRBJ2-7; 10 positions match TRBD2. The CDR3 extends over 21 amino acids. CDR1 and CDR2 from the germline V gene are KGHDR and SFDVKD. Unmatched junction bases numbered 20, after V lost 0 bases and J lost 4 bases. The CDR3 DNA reads as TGTGCCACCAGTGATTTGGGACTAGCGGATCCTACCTACCTCGGGAGTTACGAGCAGTACTTC. It translates to CATSDLGLADPTYLGSYEQYF.

This clone was found once. The chain recombines TRBV20-1 with TRBJ2-7; TRBD1 matches at 7 bases. The CDR3 is 14 residues long. The ends lost 3 bases at V and 2 bases at J; junction bases unmatched: 7. The germline gives CDR1 DFQATT, CDR2 SNEGSKA (reference sequence). CDR3 sequence: CSASYRGTTYEQYF. The CDR3 DNA is TGCAGTGCTAGTTACAGGGGCACCACCTACGAGCAGTACTTC.

V usage is TRBV7-9 and J usage is TRBJ2-3; TRBD2 aligns across 12 bases. V lost 3 bases, J lost 3 bases, and 1 base stayed unmatched. The CDR3 is 15 amino acids. Germline assignment: CDR1 SEHNR and CDR2 FQNEAQ (reference sequence). In DNA, the CDR3 is TGTGCCAGCAGCTTCACTAGCGGGAGGACAGATACGCAGTATTTT. Amino acid sequence: CASSFTSGRTDTQYF.

V and J are TRBV7-6 and TRBJ2-3; D gene unclear. CDR3 size: 15 residues. Germline values: CDR1 SGHVS, CDR2 FNYEAQ. V dropped 5 bases and J dropped 1 base, with 13 bases sitting between them. The CDR3 sequence is CASSPLNLGTDTQYF. CDR3 coding DNA: TGTGCCAGCAGCCCACTGAACCTCGGCACAGATACGCAGTATTTT.

The sample holds one count of this clone. This chain links TRBV27 with TRBJ1-2; 9 positions agree with TRBD1. Germline CDR1 reads MNHEY; CDR2 reads SMNVEV (reference sequence). This CDR3 comprises 14 residues. With 5 bases clipped from V and 7 bases from J, the junction kept 8 bases outside the gene matches. Here the CDR3 reads CASSPGTGRVGYTF. CDR3 in DNA: TGTGCCAGCAGTCCCGGGACAGGGCGCGTTGGCTACACCTTC.

V is TRBV20-1 and J is TRBJ2-1; D is perhaps TRBD1 (5 bases). With 5 bases removed from V and 7 bases from J, the gap between germline ends came to 9 bases. The CDR3 runs 11 residues. CDR1 and CDR2 (germline): DFQATT, SNEGSKA (reference sequence). CDR3 coding DNA: TGCAGTGCTTATAGGGGAAATGAGCAGTTCTTC. This sequence encodes CSAYRGNEQFF.

The J gene is TRBJ1-1, the V gene TRBV6-5; a weak D match, TRBD1 (6 bases). The CDR3 loop spans 14 amino acids. The V gene's germline CDR1 is MNHEY and CDR2 SVGAGI. V lost 4 bases and J lost 4, with 13 bases in between. The DNA for the CDR3 is TGTGCCAGCAGTTGGTCAACAGGGTCCACTGAAGCTTTCTTT. It translates to CASSWSTGSTEAFF.

The chain joins TRBV5-4 to TRBJ2-7, with 8 bases matching TRBD2. The V gene end was trimmed by 2 bases and the J gene end by 4 bases; junction bases not matched to a gene: 2. From germline, CDR1 is SGHNT and CDR2 YYREEE (reference sequence). The length of the CDR3 is 13 residues. The CDR3 is CASSFSGSYEQYF. DNA of the CDR3: TGTGCCAGCAGCTTCAGCGGGAGTTACGAGCAGTACTTC.

This clone was detected a few times. The chain links TRBV4-2 to TRBJ2-7, with a tentative D call TRBD1 (5 bases). CDR1 and CDR2 (germline): LGHNA, YNFKEQ. The CDR3 runs 15 residues. V shed 0 bases and J shed 0 bases, with 9 bases lying between them. The CDR3 nucleotides read TGTGCCAGCAGCCAAGATGGGGCAAGCTCCTACGAGCAGTACTTC. Translated, it gives CASSQDGASSYEQYF.

Concerning this clone: The sample carries other DNA sequences with the same CDR3. V gene TRBV30 combines with J gene TRBJ1-1; TRBD1 aligns across 7 bases. The trim removed 4 bases at V and 0 bases at J, leaving 5 bases unmatched. The CDR3 has 14 residues. Germline V gene data show CDR1 as GTSNPN and CDR2 as SVGIG (reference sequence). The chain's CDR3 is CAWIHRGMNTEAFF. CDR3 in DNA: TGTGCCTGGATACACAGGGGAATGAACACTGAAGCTTTCTTT.

This chain joins TRBV7-2 and TRBJ2-7, with D perhaps TRBD2 (5 bases). The germline V gene has CDR1 SGHTA and CDR2 FQGNSA. The V and J ends lost 2 bases and 3 bases respectively, with 14 bases between them. This CDR3 is built from 15 residues. The CDR3 DNA is TGTGCCAGCAGCTTAAGACTTCCCGGGAACTACGAGCAGTACTTC. Its translation: CASSLRLPGNYEQYF.

The V gene is TRBV19, the J gene TRBJ1-5; D is possibly TRBD1 (6 bases). The CDR3 runs 14 residues. Per germline, CDR1 LNHDA and CDR2 SQIVND (reference sequence). The V end was cut by 8 bases, the J end by 0 bases, with 11 bases between. Written as DNA, the CDR3 is TGTGCCAGTTCCCAGGGGTCTAGCAATCAGCCCCAGCATTTT. Its translation is CASSQGSSNQPQHF.

This clone has more than one count but fewer than ten. This chain uses TRBV9 with TRBJ2-7; 15 positions agree with TRBD2. V lost 4 bases to trimming and J lost 4 bases; unmatched junction nucleotides: 3. CDR1 SGDLS and CDR2 YYNGEE come from the germline V gene. The CDR3 has 15 amino acids. The CDR3 sequence: CASSSGTSGRYEQYF. In DNA form, the CDR3 reads TGTGCCAGCAGCTCAGGGACTAGCGGGAGGTACGAGCAGTACTTC. The full variable domain, with the rest looked up from reference TRBV9 and TRBJ2-7, is DSGVTQTPKHLITATGQRVTLRCSPRSGDLSVYWYQQSLDQGLQFLIQYYNGEERAKGNILERFSAQQFPDLHSELNLSSLELGDSALYFCASSSGTSGRYEQYFGPGTRLTVT.

The V call is TRBV6-6, the J call TRBJ1-5; 9 nucleotides align to TRBD1. Germline V gene sequence: CDR1 MNHNY, CDR2 SVGAGI (reference sequence). This CDR3 region has 15 residues. The junction had 9 bases not matched to a gene; V was cut back by 6 bases and J by 6 bases. The CDR3 DNA sequence: TGTGCCAGCAGAGGGACAGGGTTCGGGATTCAGCCCCAGCATTTT. This sequence encodes CASRGTGFGIQPQHF.

This clone was counted a few times. J is TRBJ2-3 and V is TRBV7-9; D is possibly TRBD2 (6 bases). V was pared by 1 base and J by 3 bases, with 20 bases between. The CDR3 covers 18 residues. Germline CDR1 and CDR2: SEHNR and FQNEAQ (reference sequence). This CDR3 reads CASSLGRYSGKSTDTQYF. The CDR3 DNA reads TGTGCCAGCAGCTTAGGCCGGTATAGCGGAAAGAGTACAGATACGCAGTATTTT.

This rearrangement joins TRBV5-1 to TRBJ2-7; TRBD1 agrees at 8 bases. This CDR3 comprises 13 residues. In germline, CDR1 is SGHRS, CDR2 YFSETQ. After removal of 7 bases from V and 5 bases from J, the junction contained 8 bases not matched to a gene. CDR3 in DNA: TGCGCCAGCTCGGACAGGGCCCCGGACGAGCAGTACTTC. Protein product: CASSDRAPDEQYF.

Here the CDR3 DNA reads TGTGCCAGCAGCTTAGACGGTCCCGGGGAGCTGTTTTTT. Encoded protein: CASSLDGPGELFF. The V and J genes are TRBV7-8 and TRBJ2-2; unclear D gene. The CDR3 loop spans 13 amino acids. Trimming stripped 1 base from V and 6 bases from J, with 6 bases between. From germline, CDR1 is SGHVS and CDR2 FQNEAQ.

In its sample, this clone was seen a few times. This chain uses TRBV5-1 with TRBJ1-4, with D possibly TRBD1 on 6 matching bases. Trimming stripped 5 bases from V and 7 bases from J, with 15 bases between. Per germline, CDR1 SGHRS and CDR2 YFSETQ. This CDR3 contains 14 residues. Here the CDR3 DNA reads TGCGCCAGCAGGGCCCCAGGGGCGCGTGAAAAACTGTTTTTT. This codes for CASRAPGAREKLFF.

The chain has TRBV15 and TRBJ2-5, with 10 positions matching TRBD1. The CDR3 length is 16 residues. Germline CDR1 LNHNV, CDR2 YYDKDF (reference sequence). Trimming at V came to 4 bases and at J to 5 bases, leaving 10 bases not matched to a gene. The CDR3 sequence: CATSTWGQGWRETQYF. For the CDR3, the DNA is TGTGCCACCAGCACTTGGGGACAGGGGTGGAGGGAGACCCAGTACTTC.

The rearrangement uses TRBV6-5 and TRBJ2-1; 13 bases match TRBD2. J was trimmed by 9 bases and V by 0 bases; bases with no gene match: 2. The germline V gene has CDR1 MNHEY and CDR2 SVGAGI. The CDR3 has 15 residues. CDR3 bases: TGTGCCAGCAGTTACTCAGGACTAGCGGGAGCTGAGCAGTTCTTC. It encodes CASSYSGLAGAEQFF.

The chain links TRBV28 to TRBJ2-4, with TRBD2 matching 7 bases. The CDR3 is 14 amino acids. V was pared by 5 bases and J by 8 bases, with 9 bases of the junction left unmatched. Germline V gene sequence: CDR1 MDHEN, CDR2 SYDVKM. The CDR3 coding sequence is TGTGCCAGCAGTGCTCGAGGGAGGGCCGACATTCAGTACTTC. Translation: CASSARGRADIQYF.

CDR3 protein: CASMAGVAEQYF. In DNA form, the CDR3 reads TGTGCCAGCATGGCGGGAGTCGCCGAGCAGTACTTC. The gene calls are TRBV2 and TRBJ2-7; 7 bases are a match to TRBD2. CDR1 SNHLY and CDR2 FYNNEI come from the germline V gene. CDR3 length equals 12 residues. V trimming: 7 bases; J trimming: 6 bases; junction bases outside the gene matches: 6.

The CDR3 sequence is CASSLLAGGNYNEQFF. The CDR3 nucleotides read TGCGCCAGCAGCCTACTAGCGGGAGGAAATTACAATGAGCAGTTCTTC. The chain recombines TRBV5-1 with TRBJ2-1; 12 bases match TRBD2. CDR1 is SGHRS and CDR2 is YFSETQ in the germline V gene. Trimming took 4 bases from V and 4 from J; bases not matched to a gene: 6. The CDR3 is made up of 16 amino acids.

This rearrangement joins TRBV4-2 to TRBJ1-5; perhaps TRBD1 as D (6 bases). The CDR3 extends over 16 amino acids. Trimming stripped 4 bases from V and 2 bases from J, with 15 bases between. The germline V gene has CDR1 LGHNA and CDR2 YNFKEQ. The CDR3 region is CASSPQTGFGNQPQHF. The CDR3 DNA follows: TGTGCCAGCAGCCCCCAAACAGGGTTTGGCAATCAGCCCCAGCATTTT.

This clone was seen more than once but under ten times. V and J are TRBV6-6 and TRBJ2-1, with TRBD2 matching over 9 bases. The germline CDR1 and CDR2 sequences are MNHNY and SVGAGI (reference sequence). V was pared by 9 bases and J by 7 bases, with 13 bases of the junction left unmatched. This CDR3 spans 15 amino acids. The CDR3 protein is CASAGAGGPGNEQFF. DNA for the CDR3: TGTGCCAGTGCCGGCGCGGGAGGGCCGGGGAATGAGCAGTTCTTC.